This T cell receptor (beta chain) was captured in a study of blood T cell repertoires in COVID-19 (dated by TCRdb to between 2020 and 2021). About the full investigation: Samples from collaborators originated in the United States, Italy and Spain and spanned both the acute and convalescent phases of COVID-19. The repertoires were made available in a free public database intended to serve as a resource for research on the immune response to SARS-CoV-2. Subjects who had been exposed to COVID-19, were actively infected with it, or had recovered from it provided the deeply sampled blood TCRbeta repertoires that made up the dataset. The prospective study material was composed of cDNA or gDNA derived from T cells, B-cell-depleted T cells, or PBMCs. Where HLA class I and class II types were available, the types were taken from metadata supplied by the sample provider, not from assay-based typing. Samples came from the ongoing ImmuneRACE study (first 160 participants) plus 1,254 subjects from 6 global collaborators. The sample metadata nearly always contained a de-identified subject ID, COVID-19 status, age in years and sex.

One collaborating source in Seattle enrolled patients during active infection and followed them longitudinally through the course of disease. Each collaborating institution followed its own protocols to collect whole blood in K2EDTA tubes. For TCRbeta analysis, collaborators shipped samples as frozen whole blood, isolated PBMCs, or DNA extracted from either of those sample types. TCRbeta CDR3 regions were amplified from genomic DNA using the immunoSEQ Assay, a bias-controlled multiplex PCR. Under the source paper's analysis protocol: The number of nucleated cells in each sample was estimated from the amplification of reference gene primers within the assay. To quantify the absolute abundance of each unique TCRbeta CDR3 rearrangement, sequence reads were collapsed and filtered. Productive Simpson clonality was computed per sample as the square root of Simpson's diversity index over productive rearrangements. Drawn from immuneACCESS, this table holds only the in-frame rearrangements with V and J called that TCRdb kept. Clones are partly lost; checked studies trace under half to an unresolved V gene and leave the rest unexplained. For V, J and clone size, that table is used; D and trimming come from the DNA. The sample has some 240,000 clones on record, about 82% of them singletons. Together, the top ten hold about 2.4% of the sample.

Concerning this clone itself: Its antigen is not yet known. Qualities for individual bases were not recorded, and no much larger clone is one base off.

Overall study outcomes, separate from this receptor: Clinical and demographic metadata were provided uncurated, with the amount varying by source and participant.

The sequenced sample consisted of peripheral blood. This sequence was found in a woman between 65 and 79 years old with COVID-19, enrolled during active disease.

The CDR3 reads CASSLVSGGRGGEQFF. The DNA sequence is given as TGTGCCAGCAGCTTAGTTAGCGGGGGCCGTGGGGGAGAGCAGTTCTTC. The chain links TRBV7-6 with TRBJ2-1; TRBD2 aligns with 9 central bases. Trimming removed 1 base from V and 10 bases from J; the gene matches leave 11 bases unexplained. Per the germline V gene, SGHVS is the CDR1 and FNYEAQ is the CDR2. The CDR3 runs 16 amino acids, cysteine and phenylalanine included. Only the CDR3 part of the read is kept: 48 bases, read in frame from the first base.